This T cell receptor beta chain was sequenced during a study of T cell changes during pregnancy in multiple sclerosis. This clone was seen only a few times. CDR1 WNHNN and CDR2 SYGVQD come from the germline V gene (reference sequence). V was pared by 11 bases and J by 0 bases, with 5 bases between. CDR3 size: 11 residues. Measured with immunoSEQ multiplex PCR; TCRdb has only the in-frame clones, and not every one. The data contain 30,000 to 45,000 clones, 92% of them singletons. The receptor's source is a female donor with multiple sclerosis, enrolled in a pregnancy study. The sequenced sample was PBMCs (not recorded whether the cells were cultured). The V call is TRBV10-1, the J call TRBJ1-3; D unclear. The CDR3 region is CASNSGNTIYF. The CDR3 DNA is TGCGCCTCGAACTCTGGAAACACCATATATTTT.